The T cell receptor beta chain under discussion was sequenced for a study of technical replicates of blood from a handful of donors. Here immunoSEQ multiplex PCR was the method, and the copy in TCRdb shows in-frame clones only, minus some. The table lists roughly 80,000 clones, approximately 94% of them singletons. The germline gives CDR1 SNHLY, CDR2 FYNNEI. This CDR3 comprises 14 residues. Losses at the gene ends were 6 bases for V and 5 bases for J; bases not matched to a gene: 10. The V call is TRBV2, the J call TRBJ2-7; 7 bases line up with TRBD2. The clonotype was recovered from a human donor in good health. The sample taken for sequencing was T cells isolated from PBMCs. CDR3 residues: CASSEAGAKDEQYF. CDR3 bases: TGTGCCAGCAGCGAGGCGGGAGCCAAAGACGAGCAGTACTTC. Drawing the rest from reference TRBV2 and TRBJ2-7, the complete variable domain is EPEVTQTPSHQVTQMGQEVILRCVPISNHLYFYWYRQILGQKVEFLVSFYNNEISEKSEIFDDQFSVERPDGSNFTLKIRSTKLEDSAMYFCASSEAGAKDEQYFGPGTRLTVT.